This TCR beta chain was sequenced for a study of shared clonotypes between healthy human individuals (TCRdb year 2020). Notes on the research overall: The cohort comprised a couple of women and three men aged 18 to 49 years. For each donor, CD4 naive and CD4 memory were each run on three plates, CD8 naive on two plates, and CD8 memory on one plate. Blood TCR repertoires of several healthy adults were deeply sequenced to estimate repertoire size and the extent of clonotype sharing between individuals. To increase sequencing depth and limit assay-specific biases, TCR repertoire library preparation and sequencing were carried out by different laboratories using diverse techniques. Each donor's leukapheresis produced roughly between roughly 0.9 and 8.9 billion PBMCs. Overall results and qualifications from the work: Sampling was restricted to blood, and TCR repertoires in tissue are likely to differ from TCR repertoires in blood. Compared with non-shared clonotypes, the clonotypes found in all four sorted-subset donors had higher generation probabilities. Pairwise subsampling indicated that sequencing depth was expected to affect the degree of clonotype sharing among donors. Larger estimated clonotype richness was generally found for naive subsets than for memory subsets. The genetic and exposure-history diversity represented was limited by the small number of donors. Incomplete sequencing was indicated by rarefaction of sorted-subset datasets, despite the large sequencing depth. About 5% of naive CD4, more than 3% of naive CD8, around 2.3% of memory CD4, and about 0.4% of memory CD8 clonotypes were shared across several donors.

In this sample, this clone turned up once. Its antigen specificity is not known. Qualities for individual bases were not recorded, and no much larger clone is one base off. Donors were healthy HIV-negative adults with no recently reported acute infections or vaccinations. Only Caucasian adults living in Nashville, Tennessee, USA were represented among the donors. CD4+ T cells were enriched through magnetic negative selection, after which naive cells were positively selected on CD45RA and the remaining negative fraction served as the memory subset. Blood was collected by leukapheresis, and PBMCs were isolated by Ficoll-Histopaque density gradient centrifugation and then cryopreserved in liquid nitrogen vapor phase. Analytical flow cytometry was used to check the purity and quantity of each magnetically sorted T cell population. Genomic DNA was isolated from every sorted fraction and measured by UV absorbance on a Nanodrop 2000c.

Using the deep immunoSEQ assay, multiplex PCR amplified TCR CDR3 regions from genomic DNA. Genomic DNA extracted from each cell subset was distributed evenly over all wells of several immunoSEQ 96-well plates, and each plate served as one replicate. For sorted subsets, 150 to 200 ng genomic DNA, equal to some 28,000 T cell genomes, was loaded into each replicate PCR. The purified libraries were quantified using a Qubit 3.0 fluorometer, sized with a Bioanalyzer 2100, and then quantified again using the KAPA Library Quantification kit. A separate single-read 150-cycle Illumina NextSeq 550 flow cell was used to sequence each immunoSEQ 96-well plate. In the source study's methods: Because the immunoSEQ output held only junctional sequences and lacked quality scores, the filtering could not match the filtering applied to full-length reads. To assign V/J genes and CDR3, sequences were annotated against IMGT germline references using PyIR, a Python wrapper for IgBLAST v1.9. Reads were removed for weak V/J assignments (E-value above 1e-6), missing CDR3, stop codons, out-of-frame junctions, or ambiguous translated residues. V3J clonotypes were defined as sequences sharing an identical inferred V gene, J gene, and CDR3 amino acid sequence. Percentage overlap between repertoires was calculated by dividing the number of shared unique clonotypes by the size of the smaller repertoire. RTK rarefaction, the Chao1 estimator, and Recon v2.1 estimates of unobserved clonotypes were used to assess repertoire richness. Generation probabilities were computed with OLGA for all TCRbeta clonotypes obtained by the gDNA method from a few donors. The table was pulled from immuneACCESS by TCRdb, which kept in-frame rearrangements only. Such tables lose some clones; where checked, under half of the loss comes from unresolved V genes, and the rest has no known cause. V, J and clone size were drawn from that table, and D and trimming were deduced from the DNA. The sample has about 1 million clones on record, approximately 72% of them singletons. Of the sample, roughly 1.4% falls within the top ten clones.

For CDR1 and CDR2, the germline V gene lists SGHVS and FQNEAQ. V gives up 0 bases and J gives up 6 bases, and the segment between their germline ends measures 11 bases. The CDR3 contains 14 residues, cysteine and phenylalanine counted. The read is trimmed to its CDR3 DNA, 42 bases read in frame from base 1. The chain uses TRBV7-8 and TRBJ1-2; the D gene assignment is ambiguous. Source material: memory CD4+ T cells sorted from blood. This specimen's cell subset or site label, interpreted: CD45RA-negative fraction. The clonotype was recovered from a man younger than 35 in good health. The DNA sequence is as follows: TGTGCCAGCAGCTTAGCCCGAGGAACCGATGGCTACACCTTC. This sequence encodes CASSLARGTDGYTF.